These 32 T cell receptor beta chains originate from one sample sequenced in a study of blood T cell repertoires in COVID-19. Sequencing used immunoSEQ multiplex PCR; TCRdb keeps in-frame clones, though not all of them. Of over 85,000 clones detected, approximately 90% appear once; the ten largest clones hold around 2.5%. Sequenced material: peripheral blood. These receptors came from a human donor with active COVID-19. The donor label of this sample is uncertain.

V and J are TRBV12-3 or TRBV12-4 and TRBJ2-7; no clear D gene. Between the trimmed V and J ends, which lost 2 bases and 7 bases, there was a span of 9 bases. This CDR3 contains 12 residues. CDR3 sequence: CASSLKLWEQYF. The CDR3, as DNA: TGTGCCAGCAGTTTAAAACTCTGGGAGCAGTACTTC.

The V call is TRBV4-1, the J call TRBJ2-3; TRBD2 matches at 7 bases. The CDR3 runs 18 residues. The trim removed 4 bases at V and 1 base at J, leaving 14 bases unmatched. Per the germline V gene, CDR1 is MGHRA and CDR2 is YSYEKL. The CDR3 region has the DNA TGCGCCAGCAGCCCCAACGCGGGGGTTTCCTCCCGCACAGATACGCAGTATTTT. This codes for CASSPNAGVSSRTDTQYF.

The rearrangement uses TRBV4-1 and TRBJ1-6, with D tentatively TRBD1 (6 bases). Between the trimmed V and J ends, which lost 2 bases and 6 bases, there was a span of 14 bases. The CDR3 runs 16 residues. Germline CDR1 MGHRA, CDR2 YSYEKL. The CDR3 protein is CASSQFEGDPNSPLHF. The CDR3 DNA reads as TGCGCCAGCAGCCAATTTGAGGGGGACCCTAATTCACCCCTCCACTTT.

This chain links TRBV29-1 with TRBJ2-1; 9 bases are a match to TRBD1. This CDR3 contains 15 residues. The germline CDR1 and CDR2 sequences are SQVTM and ANQGSEA. The ends lost 3 bases at V and 2 bases at J; junction bases unmatched: 5. The CDR3 protein is CSVEGGQGTYNEQFF. The DNA for the CDR3 is TGCAGCGTTGAGGGCGGACAGGGGACCTACAATGAGCAGTTCTTC.

The chain carries TRBV11-2 and TRBJ1-2; D is uncertain. The germline CDR1 and CDR2 sequences are SGHAT and FQNNGV. Trimming cost V 1 base and J 5 bases, with 11 bases left between them. The CDR3 consists of 14 residues. The CDR3 DNA sequence: TGTGCCAGCAGCTTAGGTTCGGGGTGGTATGGCTACACCTTC. It translates to CASSLGSGWYGYTF.

The J gene is TRBJ2-5, the V gene TRBV5-1; perhaps TRBD2 as D (5 bases). CDR3 length: 14 residues. Germline assignment: CDR1 SGHRS and CDR2 YFSETQ. V lost 0 bases, J lost 4 bases, and 10 bases lay in between. The CDR3 sequence is CASSLGEIGETQYF. The CDR3 DNA reads TGCGCCAGCAGCTTGGGGGAGATAGGAGAGACCCAGTACTTC.

The chain uses TRBV15 and TRBJ2-7; TRBD1 matches 10 bases. CDR3 size: 15 residues. V lost 3 bases and J lost 2; bases outside the gene matches: 4. Per the germline V gene, CDR1 is LNHNV and CDR2 is YYDKDF (reference sequence). The CDR3 nucleotides read TGTGCCACCAGCAGTCCGGGACAGGGGACCTACGAGCAGTACTTC. Its protein product is CATSSPGQGTYEQYF.

The V call is TRBV18, the J call TRBJ2-3, with 12 positions matching TRBD2. V trimming: 3 bases; J trimming: 6 bases; junction bases outside the gene matches: 7. Looked up from germline, CDR1 is KGHSH and CDR2 is LQKENI. The CDR3 is 16 amino acids. The CDR3 reads CASSPPGLAGSDTQYF. The CDR3 DNA follows: TGTGCCAGCTCACCGCCGGGACTAGCGGGTTCGGATACGCAGTATTTT.

This chain uses TRBV4-1 with TRBJ2-4; D is perhaps TRBD1 (6 bases). Germline V gene data show CDR1 as MGHRA and CDR2 as YSYEKL. The V gene lost 2 bases and the J gene lost 9 bases, with 14 bases spanning the gap. This CDR3 has 14 amino acids. In DNA form, the CDR3 reads TGCGCCAGCAGCCAACACGGCAGGGGAGTCATTCAGTACTTC. It specifies CASSQHGRGVIQYF.

The chain couples TRBV11-2 to TRBJ2-2, with no clear D. The CDR3 covers 13 residues. The germline V gene encodes CDR1 SGHAT and CDR2 FQNNGV. Trimming pared 2 bases from V and 1 base from J, leaving 2 bases between. The CDR3 bases are TGTGCCAGCAGCTTACAGAACACCGGGGAGCTGTTTTTT. Protein product: CASSLQNTGELFF.

This clone was recorded only once. V usage is TRBV4-2 and J usage is TRBJ2-7; the D is unclear. Germline CDR1 LGHNA, CDR2 YNFKEQ. The CDR3 runs 15 residues. Trimming stripped 0 bases from V and 0 bases from J, with 9 bases between. In DNA form, the CDR3 reads TGTGCCAGCAGCCAAGAGTTTACACCCTCCTACGAGCAGTACTTC. Translation gives CASSQEFTPSYEQYF.

The chain employs TRBV9 and TRBJ2-1, with TRBD2 identical over 8 bases. Germline assignment: CDR1 SGDLS and CDR2 YYNGEE. There are 17 residues in the CDR3. V was pared by 1 base and J by 0 bases, with 6 bases of the junction left unmatched. The CDR3 DNA reads TGTGCCAGCAGCGTAACCGGGGGGGCCTCCTCCTACAATGAGCAGTTCTTC. This sequence encodes CASSVTGGASSYNEQFF.

In this sample, this clone turned up once. This sequence joins TRBV3-1 (or the pseudogene TRBV3-2) and TRBJ2-1; TRBD1 aligns across 7 bases. Germline CDR1 and CDR2: LGHDT and YNNKEL (reference sequence). V was pared by 4 bases and J by 9 bases, with 6 bases of the junction left unmatched. The length of the CDR3 is 13 residues. The CDR3 region is CASSLTGAGEQFF. The CDR3 coding sequence is TGTGCCAGCAGCCTAACAGGGGCGGGTGAGCAGTTCTTC.

The genes are TRBV6-2 or TRBV6-3 and TRBJ1-5; 8 nucleotides line up with TRBD1. Germline V gene lookup returns CDR1 MNHEY and CDR2 SVGEGT. The V segment lost 2 bases and the J segment 4 bases; nucleotides outside the gene matches: 4. The CDR3 contains 15 residues. This CDR3 reads CASSYDDRGNQPQHF. The CDR3, as DNA: TGTGCCAGCAGTTACGACGACAGGGGAAATCAGCCCCAGCATTTT.

J is TRBJ2-7 and V is TRBV29-1, with 12 bases lining up with TRBD2. V dropped 6 bases and J dropped 0; count of bases not matched to a gene: 0. There are 13 residues in the CDR3. Germline CDR1 and CDR2: SQVTM and ANQGSEA. CDR3: CSVGLAGSYEQYF. The CDR3 coding sequence is TGCAGCGTGGGACTAGCGGGCTCCTACGAGCAGTACTTC.

This chain uses TRBV5-4 with TRBJ2-7; 9 positions match TRBD2. This CDR3 has 16 amino acids. The ends lost 3 bases at V and 3 bases at J; junction bases unmatched: 10. Germline V gene lookup returns CDR1 SGHNT and CDR2 YYREEE (reference sequence). The chain's CDR3 is CASSSYGQAGGYEQYF. The CDR3 coding sequence is TGTGCCAGCAGCTCTTATGGTCAAGCGGGGGGCTACGAGCAGTACTTC.

V and J are TRBV11-3 and TRBJ2-5; D ambiguous. Trimming removed 2 bases from V and 2 bases from J, with 9 bases in between. Germline values: CDR1 SGHNT, CDR2 YENEEA. The CDR3 runs to 14 residues. The CDR3 is CASSLSGFQETQYF. CDR3 bases: TGTGCCAGCAGCTTAAGTGGCTTTCAAGAGACCCAGTACTTC.

This rearrangement joins TRBV9 to TRBJ2-2, with a possible D match to TRBD1 (6 bases). Germline lookup yields CDR1 SGDLS and CDR2 YYNGEE. V was cut by 10 bases and J by 6 bases, with 25 bases left in between. The CDR3 totals 16 residues. The CDR3 region has the DNA TGTGCCCCGCGGTGGGGACACCCCCTCAACCCCGGGGAGCTGTTTTTT. Residues: CAPRWGHPLNPGELFF.

CDR3 residues: CATSDAAIYSYNEQFF. CDR3 DNA sequence: TGTGCCACCAGTGATGCGGCTATCTACTCCTACAATGAGCAGTTCTTC. V usage is TRBV24-1 and J usage is TRBJ2-1; D remains unclear. V was clipped by 3 bases and J by 0 bases, with 11 bases between them. CDR1 is KGHDR, CDR2 SFDVKD, per germline. CDR3 length: 16 amino acids.

V usage is TRBV6-5 and J usage is TRBJ2-1; 8 bases match TRBD1. The germline CDR1 and CDR2 sequences are MNHEY and SVGAGI. This CDR3 is 14 amino acids long. Losses at the gene ends were 2 bases for V and 4 bases for J; bases not matched to a gene: 1. This CDR3 reads CASSYGQGYNEQFF. CDR3 nucleotides: TGTGCCAGCAGTTACGGACAGGGTTACAATGAGCAGTTCTTC.

This chain connects TRBV15 to TRBJ2-7; 8 bases match TRBD2. The CDR3 spans 18 residues. Germline V gene data show CDR1 as LNHNV and CDR2 as YYDKDF (reference sequence). V shed 5 bases and J 3 bases; nucleotides not matched to a gene: 18. CDR3 coding DNA: TGTGCCACCAGCTCCACCGCCTATGTGGCTAGCGGGCTCTACGAGCAGTACTTC. Translated, it gives CATSSTAYVASGLYEQYF.

Written as DNA, the CDR3 is TGTGCCAGCAGTGAACAGGGGGCGCCAGATACGCAGTATTTT. Translation: CASSEQGAPDTQYF. The chain carries TRBV6-4 and TRBJ2-3; 9 bases align to TRBD1. In germline, CDR1 is MRHNA, CDR2 SNTAGT. There are 14 residues in the CDR3. V lost 3 bases, J lost 4 bases, and 2 bases stayed unmatched.

The genes are TRBV3-1 (or the pseudogene TRBV3-2) and TRBJ2-3; possibly TRBD1 for D (6 bases). V dropped 2 bases and J dropped 4 bases, with 19 bases sitting between them. Germline CDR1 LGHDT, CDR2 YNNKEL (reference sequence). The CDR3 totals 17 residues. DNA for the CDR3: TGTGCCAGCAGCCAAACTAACGGATCAGGGGTACCAGATACGCAGTATTTT. Protein product: CASSQTNGSGVPDTQYF.

This chain links TRBV19 with TRBJ1-2; 10 nucleotides align to TRBD1. This CDR3 is built from 17 residues. The V and J ends lost 3 bases and 4 bases, in that order; junction bases with no gene match: 11. Germline V gene data show CDR1 as LNHDA and CDR2 as SQIVND (reference sequence). The CDR3 nucleotides read TGTGCCAGTAGTATCTGGGGACAGGGGAGAGAGGGCTATGGCTACACCTTC. This sequence encodes CASSIWGQGREGYGYTF.

The rearrangement links TRBV6-5 to TRBJ1-1, with D perhaps matching TRBD1 (5 bases). The CDR3 length is 16 residues. V lost 2 bases and J 1 base, leaving 14 bases between the germline ends. Germline CDR1 reads MNHEY; CDR2 reads SVGAGI. The CDR3 protein is CASSYQNGARNTEAFF. In nucleotides, the CDR3 is TGTGCCAGCAGTTACCAAAATGGGGCGCGGAACACTGAAGCTTTCTTT.

V is TRBV7-6 and J is TRBJ2-3; 14 positions match TRBD2. Trimming removed 4 bases from V and 3 bases from J; junction bases left unmatched: 3. The CDR3 is made up of 16 amino acids. The V gene's germline CDR1 is SGHVS and CDR2 FNYEAQ. The CDR3 DNA is TGTGCCAGCAGCTCGACTAGCGGGGGGGCAACAGATACGCAGTATTTT. Protein product: CASSSTSGGATDTQYF. The full variable domain, completed using reference TRBV7-6 and TRBJ2-3, is GAGVSQSPRYKVTKRGQDVALRCDPISGHVSLYWYRQALGQGPEFLTYFNYEAQQDKSGLPNDRFSAERPEGSISTLTIQRTEQRDSAMYRCASSSTSGGATDTQYFGPGTRLTVL.

J is TRBJ1-5 and V is TRBV6-5; weak D call: TRBD1 (6 bases). Germline CDR1 is MNHEY and CDR2 is SVGAGI. The CDR3 length is 13 residues. Between the trimmed V and J ends, which lost 7 bases and 0 bases, there was a span of 7 bases. CDR3 DNA: TGTGCCAGCAAGGGGGTTAGCAATCAGCCCCAGCATTTT. It yields the protein CASKGVSNQPQHF.

This chain links TRBV6-5 with TRBJ1-4, with TRBD1 identical over 7 bases. With V trimmed by 0 bases and J by 7 bases, 5 bases remained unmatched. This CDR3 is 15 amino acids long. Germline CDR1 is MNHEY and CDR2 is SVGAGI. CDR3 amino acids: CASSYSGTESEKLFF. Written as DNA, the CDR3 is TGTGCCAGCAGTTACTCAGGGACAGAGTCTGAAAAACTGTTTTTT.

The chain is built from TRBV5-1 and TRBJ2-5, with D tentatively TRBD2 (5 bases). Trimming removed 4 bases at V and 5 bases at J, with 15 bases between. Germline V gene data show CDR1 as SGHRS and CDR2 as YFSETQ. This CDR3 is 14 amino acids long. DNA for the CDR3: TGCGCCAGCAGCACCGTCACATCGGGGGAGACCCAGTACTTC. Protein product: CASSTVTSGETQYF.

This clone has only one observation. The chain recombines TRBV6-4 with TRBJ2-6; 8 bases are a match to TRBD1. This CDR3 has 16 residues. CDR1 and CDR2 from the germline V gene are MRHNA and SNTAGT. V trimming: 4 bases; J trimming: 3 bases; junction bases outside the gene matches: 5. In nucleotides, the CDR3 is TGTGCCAGCAGTGGCAGGGGGCAATTTGGGGCCAACGTCCTGACTTTC. This gives the protein CASSGRGQFGANVLTF.

V and J are TRBV15 and TRBJ1-6; the D is unclear. Trimming removed 1 base at V and 8 bases at J, with 3 bases between. Per the germline V gene, CDR1 is LNHNV and CDR2 is YYDKDF (reference sequence). The CDR3 is 12 amino acids. CDR3 residues: CATSRGDSPLHF. Written as DNA, the CDR3 is TGTGCCACCAGCAGAGGAGATTCACCCCTCCACTTT.

V gene TRBV5-4 combines with J gene TRBJ1-5, with 7 bases lining up with TRBD1. V trimming: 5 bases; J trimming: 6 bases; junction bases outside the gene matches: 8. Germline V gives CDR1 SGHNT, CDR2 YYREEE (reference sequence). The CDR3 is 14 amino acids. For the CDR3, the DNA is TGTGCCAGCAGTTTACAGGGGCAGGGTCAGCCCCAGCATTTT. As protein: CASSLQGQGQPQHF.